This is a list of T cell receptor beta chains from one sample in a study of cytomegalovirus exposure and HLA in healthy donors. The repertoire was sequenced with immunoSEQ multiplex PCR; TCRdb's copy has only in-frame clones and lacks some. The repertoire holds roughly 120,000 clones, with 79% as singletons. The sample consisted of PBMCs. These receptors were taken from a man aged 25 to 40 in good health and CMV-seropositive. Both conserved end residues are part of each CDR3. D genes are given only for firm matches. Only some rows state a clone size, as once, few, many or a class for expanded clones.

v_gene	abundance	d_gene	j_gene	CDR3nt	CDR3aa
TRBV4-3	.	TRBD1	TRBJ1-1	TGCGCCAGCAGCCGCCGAGACAGGGGTATGGACACTGAAGCTTTCTTT	CASSRRDRGMDTEAFF
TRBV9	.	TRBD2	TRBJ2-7	TGTGCCAGCAGCGTAGCTCTTGCGGGAGCCCCCTACGAGCAGTACTTC	CASSVALAGAPYEQYF
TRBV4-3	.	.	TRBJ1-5	TGCGCCAGCAGCCAAGACAGGCATCAGCCCCAGCATTTT	CASSQDRHQPQHF
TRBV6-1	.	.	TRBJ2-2	TGTGCCAGCAGTGAAGCCAGGTCAGGCGCCGGGGAGCCGTTTTTT	CASSEARSGAGEPFF
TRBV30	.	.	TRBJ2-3	TGTGCCTGGAGTGGGGGGCGCGAGACAGATACGCAGTATTTT	CAWSGGRETDTQYF
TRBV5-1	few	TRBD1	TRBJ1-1	TGCGCCAGCAGCAGGGACAGCAACACTGAAGCTTTCTTT	CASSRDSNTEAFF
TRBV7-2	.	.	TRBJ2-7	TGTGCCAGCAGCTTAGCGGGGCCGGGCGGCGAGCAGTACTTC	CASSLAGPGGEQYF
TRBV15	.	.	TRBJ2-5	TGTGCCACCAGCAGAGATCAGGAGACCCAGTACTTC	CATSRDQETQYF
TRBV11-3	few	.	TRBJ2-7	TGTGCCAGCAGCTTTGCGACGCAGGGGAAGTACTTC	CASSFATQGKYF
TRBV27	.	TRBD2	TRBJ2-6	TGTGCCAGCAGTTTATCGCAGCGGGGGCTTCGTAGTGGGGCCAACGTCCTGACTTTC	CASSLSQRGLRSGANVLTF
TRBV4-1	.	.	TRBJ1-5	TGCGCCAGCAGCCACGACAGTCATAGCAATCAGCCCCAGCATTTT	CASSHDSHSNQPQHF
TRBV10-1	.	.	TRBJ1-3	TGCGCCAGCAGTGAGTTAGCAGGGGATGGAAACACCATATATTTT	CASSELAGDGNTIYF
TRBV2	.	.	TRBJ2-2	TGTGCCAGTGAGCCCATACGGAACACCGGGGAGCTGTTTTTT	CASEPIRNTGELFF
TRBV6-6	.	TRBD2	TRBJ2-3	TGTGCCAGCAGTTACTCCAGTAGCGGGAGCCCAGATACGCAGTATTTT	CASSYSSSGSPDTQYF
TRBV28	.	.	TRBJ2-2	TGTGCCAGCAGTTTATTACTGGGAGGAGGAGACGGGGAGCTGTTTTTT	CASSLLLGGGDGELFF
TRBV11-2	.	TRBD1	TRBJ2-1	TGTGCCAGCAGAGGGACAGCCCACAATGAGCAGTTCTTC	CASRGTAHNEQFF
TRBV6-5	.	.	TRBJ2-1	TGTGCCAGCAGTTACTCACAGGGGGAGGGTAATGAGCAGTTCTTC	CASSYSQGEGNEQFF
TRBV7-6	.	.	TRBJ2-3	TGTGCCAGCAGCTTAGAGGACTTTAGCACAGATACGCAGTATTTT	CASSLEDFSTDTQYF
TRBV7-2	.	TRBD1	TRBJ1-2	TGTGCCAGCAGCCCAGACGTCGGCAGGGGGACCTATGGCTACACCTTC	CASSPDVGRGTYGYTF
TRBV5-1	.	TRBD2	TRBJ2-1	TGCGCCAGCAGCTTGAGGACTAGCGCATCCTCCTACAATGAGCAGTTCTTC	CASSLRTSASSYNEQFF
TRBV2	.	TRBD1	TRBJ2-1	TGTGCCAGCAGCCCGGGACAGAACAATGAGCAGTTCTTC	CASSPGQNNEQFF
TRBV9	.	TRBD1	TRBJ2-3	TGTGCCAGCAGCGGCCGGGACAGGAGCGATACGCAGTATTTT	CASSGRDRSDTQYF
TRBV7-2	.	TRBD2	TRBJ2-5	TGTGCCAGCAGCTTATCGGTAGCGGGAGAGACCCAGTACTTC	CASSLSVAGETQYF
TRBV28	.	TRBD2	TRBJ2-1	TGTGCCAGCAGTAGACTAGCGGACTACAATGAGCAGTTCTTC	CASSRLADYNEQFF
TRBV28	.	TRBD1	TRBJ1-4	TGTGCCAGCAGTTCTCTAACAGGGGGTTATGAAAAACTGTTTTTT	CASSSLTGGYEKLFF
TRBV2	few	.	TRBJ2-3	TGTGCCAGCAGTGAAGGCATGTACAAGAATACGCAGTATTTT	CASSEGMYKNTQYF
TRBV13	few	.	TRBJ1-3	TGTGCCAGCAGCTTACCCAGCTCTGGAAACACCATATATTTT	CASSLPSSGNTIYF
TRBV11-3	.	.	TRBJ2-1	TGTGCCAGCAGCTTAATCGGAAGCCGGCGGGGGCTAAATGTTAATGAGCAGTTCTTC	CASSLIGSRRGLNVNEQFF
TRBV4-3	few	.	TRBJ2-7	TGCGCCAGCAGCCAAGATACCCAGGGAGGCGAGCAGTACTTC	CASSQDTQGGEQYF
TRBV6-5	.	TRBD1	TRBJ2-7	TGTGCCAGCAGTTACGGATCACAGGGGTACTACGAGCAGTACTTC	CASSYGSQGYYEQYF
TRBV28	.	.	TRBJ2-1	TGTGCCAGCAGTCTACTTTCGGGGAAGGCCTACAATGAGCAGTTCTTC	CASSLLSGKAYNEQFF
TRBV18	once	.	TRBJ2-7	TGTGCCAGCTCACCACCGAGTAGCTCCTACGAGCAGTACTTC	CASSPPSSSYEQYF
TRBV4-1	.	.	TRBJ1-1	TGCGCCAGCAGCCAAACAACAGGATCCAGCATTGAAGCTTTCTTT	CASSQTTGSSIEAFF
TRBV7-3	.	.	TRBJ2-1	TGTGCCAGCAGCGGACAACCGGGTGGGAATGAGCAGTTCTTC	CASSGQPGGNEQFF
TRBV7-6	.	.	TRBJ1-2	TGTGCCAGCAGGGGGGTTCGGGGGAGGCTAGATAAGGGCTATGGCTACACCTTC	CASRGVRGRLDKGYGYTF
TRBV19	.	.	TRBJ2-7	TGTGCCAGTAGTATAGACGGCAGGTCCTACGAGCAGTACTTC	CASSIDGRSYEQYF
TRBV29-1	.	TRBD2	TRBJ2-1	TGCAGCGTTTGTTTGGCTTCGGGGGGGAATGAGCAGTTCTTC	CSVCLASGGNEQFF
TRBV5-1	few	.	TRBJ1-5	TGCGCCAGCAGCTCCGACCCAGGGGTTGGGCAGCCCCAGCATTTT	CASSSDPGVGQPQHF
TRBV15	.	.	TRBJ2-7	TGTGCCACCAGCAGAGTCCAAGGAGAAGTCTACGAGCAGTACTTC	CATSRVQGEVYEQYF
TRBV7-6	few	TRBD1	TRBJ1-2	TGTGCCAGCAGCTCGACAGGGGTGTATGGCTACACCTTC	CASSSTGVYGYTF
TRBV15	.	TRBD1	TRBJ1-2	TGTGCCACCAGCAGGGACAGGGGAAACTATGGCTACACCTTC	CATSRDRGNYGYTF
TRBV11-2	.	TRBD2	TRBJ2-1	TGTGCCAGCAGCTTCCTACTAGCGGGAGGTTTAGATGAGCAGTTCTTC	CASSFLLAGGLDEQFF
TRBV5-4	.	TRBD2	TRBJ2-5	TGTGCCAGCAGCTTGTACTATGGGACTAGCGTACAAGAGACCCAGTACTTC	CASSLYYGTSVQETQYF
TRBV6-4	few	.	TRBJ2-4	TGTGCCAGCATCAAAGAACAGGTGTACAAAAACATTCAGTACTTC	CASIKEQVYKNIQYF
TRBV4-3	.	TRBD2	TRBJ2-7	TGCGCCAGCAGCCAAGGACTAGCGGGAAGCTACGAGCAGTACTTC	CASSQGLAGSYEQYF
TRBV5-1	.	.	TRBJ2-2	TGCGCCAGCAGCAGACAACGACAGACCGGGGAGCTGTTTTTT	CASSRQRQTGELFF